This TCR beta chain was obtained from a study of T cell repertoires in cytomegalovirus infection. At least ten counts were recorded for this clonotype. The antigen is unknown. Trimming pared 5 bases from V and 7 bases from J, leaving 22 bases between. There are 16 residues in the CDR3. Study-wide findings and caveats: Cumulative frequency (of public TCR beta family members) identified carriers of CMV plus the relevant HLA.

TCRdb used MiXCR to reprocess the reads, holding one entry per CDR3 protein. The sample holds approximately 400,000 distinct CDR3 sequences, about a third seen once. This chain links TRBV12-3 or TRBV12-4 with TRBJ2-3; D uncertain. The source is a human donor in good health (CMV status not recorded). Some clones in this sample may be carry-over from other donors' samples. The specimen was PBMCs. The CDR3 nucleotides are TGTGCCAGCAGTCTGTGGGCCCGCAGATCGCTTAATACGCAGTATTTT. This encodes CASSLWARRSLNTQYF.